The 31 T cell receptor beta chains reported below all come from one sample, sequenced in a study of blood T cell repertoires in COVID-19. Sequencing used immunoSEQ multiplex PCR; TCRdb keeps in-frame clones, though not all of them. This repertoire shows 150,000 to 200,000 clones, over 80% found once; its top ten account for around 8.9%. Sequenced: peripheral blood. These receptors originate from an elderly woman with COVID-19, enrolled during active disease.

The CDR3 sequence is CASRKGQSRAFF. DNA for the CDR3: TGTGCCAGCAGGAAGGGGCAGAGCAGAGCTTTCTTT. This chain joins TRBV5-4 and TRBJ1-1; D perhaps matches TRBD1 (5 bases). Per the germline V gene, CDR1 is SGHNT and CDR2 is YYREEE (reference sequence). The CDR3 totals 12 residues. V was cut by 5 bases and J by 10 bases, with 15 bases left in between.

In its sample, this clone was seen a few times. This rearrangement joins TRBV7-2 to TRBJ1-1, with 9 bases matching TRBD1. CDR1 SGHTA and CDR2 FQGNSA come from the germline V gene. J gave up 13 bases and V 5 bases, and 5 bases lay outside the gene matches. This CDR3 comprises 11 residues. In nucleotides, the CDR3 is TGTGCCAGCAGCCAAGGGACAGGGCTTTTCTTT. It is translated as CASSQGTGLFF.

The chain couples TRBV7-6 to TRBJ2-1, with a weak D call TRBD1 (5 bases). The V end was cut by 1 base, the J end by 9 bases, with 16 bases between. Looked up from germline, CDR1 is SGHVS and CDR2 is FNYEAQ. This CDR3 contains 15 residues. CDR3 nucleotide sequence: TGTGCCAGCAGCTTAGGGGGCGCCGCCTACTTTGAGCAGTTCTTC. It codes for CASSLGGAAYFEQFF.

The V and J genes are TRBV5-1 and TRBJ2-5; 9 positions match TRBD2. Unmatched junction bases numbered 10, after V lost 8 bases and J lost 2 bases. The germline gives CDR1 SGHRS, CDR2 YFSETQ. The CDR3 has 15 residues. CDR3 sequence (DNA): TGCGCCAGTTCTATACTAGCGGGTCAACAAGAGACCCAGTACTTC. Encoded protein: CASSILAGQQETQYF.

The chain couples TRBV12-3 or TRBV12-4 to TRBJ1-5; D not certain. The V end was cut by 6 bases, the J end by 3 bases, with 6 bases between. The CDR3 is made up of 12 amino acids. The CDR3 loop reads CASSPSNQPQHF. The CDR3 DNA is TGTGCCAGCAGCCCCTCCAATCAGCCCCAGCATTTT.

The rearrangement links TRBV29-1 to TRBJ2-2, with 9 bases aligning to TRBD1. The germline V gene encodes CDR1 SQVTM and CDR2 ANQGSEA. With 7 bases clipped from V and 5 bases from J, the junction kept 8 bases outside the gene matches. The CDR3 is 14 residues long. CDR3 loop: CSAQGQGRTGELFF. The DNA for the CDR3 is TGCAGCGCTCAGGGACAGGGTAGGACCGGGGAGCTGTTTTTT.

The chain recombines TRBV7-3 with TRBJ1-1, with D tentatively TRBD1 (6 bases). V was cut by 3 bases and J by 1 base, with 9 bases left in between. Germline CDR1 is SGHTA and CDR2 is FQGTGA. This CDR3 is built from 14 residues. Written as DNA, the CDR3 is TGTGCCAGCAGCTTCGACAGGTCGAACACTGAAGCTTTCTTT. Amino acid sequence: CASSFDRSNTEAFF.

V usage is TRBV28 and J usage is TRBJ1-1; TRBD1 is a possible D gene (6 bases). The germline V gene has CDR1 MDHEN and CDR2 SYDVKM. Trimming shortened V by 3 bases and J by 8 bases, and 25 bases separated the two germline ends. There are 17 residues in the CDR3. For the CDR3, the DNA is TGTGCCAGCAGTTTTTCGCTTGGAGTTACAGGGCAGGCGGAAGCTTTCTTT. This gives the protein CASSFSLGVTGQAEAFF.

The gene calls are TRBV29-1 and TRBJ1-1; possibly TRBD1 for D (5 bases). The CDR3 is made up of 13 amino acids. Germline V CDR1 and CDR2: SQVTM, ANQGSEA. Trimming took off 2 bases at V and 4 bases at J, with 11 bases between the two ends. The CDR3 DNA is TGCAGCGTTGAACGGGGGACCGGCACTGAAGCTTTCTTT. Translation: CSVERGTGTEAFF.

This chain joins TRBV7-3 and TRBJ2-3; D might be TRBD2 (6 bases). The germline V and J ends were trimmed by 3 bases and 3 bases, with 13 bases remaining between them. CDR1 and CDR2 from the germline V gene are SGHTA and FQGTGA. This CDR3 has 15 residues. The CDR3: CASSLGLPSTDTQYF. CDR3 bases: TGTGCCAGCAGCTTGGGACTTCCCAGTACAGATACGCAGTATTTT.

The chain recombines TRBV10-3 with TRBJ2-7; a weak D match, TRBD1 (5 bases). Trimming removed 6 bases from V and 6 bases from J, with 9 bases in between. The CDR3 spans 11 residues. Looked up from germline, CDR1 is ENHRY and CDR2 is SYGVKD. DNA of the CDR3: TGTGCCATCAGCCTCCAGGGCGAGCAGTACTTC. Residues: CAISLQGEQYF.

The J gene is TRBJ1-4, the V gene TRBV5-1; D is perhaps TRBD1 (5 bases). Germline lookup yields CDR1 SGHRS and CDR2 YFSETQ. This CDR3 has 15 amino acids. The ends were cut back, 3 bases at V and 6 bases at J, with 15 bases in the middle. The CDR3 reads CASSSEGRRDEKLFF. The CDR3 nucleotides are TGCGCCAGCAGCTCCGAGGGACGGAGGGATGAAAAACTGTTTTTT.

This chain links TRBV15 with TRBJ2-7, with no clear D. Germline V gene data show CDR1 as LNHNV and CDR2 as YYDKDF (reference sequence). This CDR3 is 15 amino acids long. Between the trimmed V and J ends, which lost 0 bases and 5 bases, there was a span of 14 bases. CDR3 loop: CATSRDQIDLNEQYF. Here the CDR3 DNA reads TGTGCCACCAGCAGAGATCAGATCGACTTAAACGAGCAGTACTTC.

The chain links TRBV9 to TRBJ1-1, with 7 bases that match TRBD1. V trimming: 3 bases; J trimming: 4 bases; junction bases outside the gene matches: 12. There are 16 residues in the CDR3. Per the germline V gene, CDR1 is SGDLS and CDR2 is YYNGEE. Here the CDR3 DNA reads TGTGCCAGCAGCGCGCTGACAGGGAGAGGGGGCACTGAAGCTTTCTTT. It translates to CASSALTGRGGTEAFF.

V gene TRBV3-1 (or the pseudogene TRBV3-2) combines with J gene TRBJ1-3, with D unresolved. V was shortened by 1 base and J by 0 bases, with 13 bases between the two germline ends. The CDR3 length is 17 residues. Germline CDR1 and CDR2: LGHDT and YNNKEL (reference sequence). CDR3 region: CASSQVAAGYSGNTIYF. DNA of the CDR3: TGTGCCAGCAGCCAAGTAGCTGCGGGGTACTCTGGAAACACCATATATTTT.

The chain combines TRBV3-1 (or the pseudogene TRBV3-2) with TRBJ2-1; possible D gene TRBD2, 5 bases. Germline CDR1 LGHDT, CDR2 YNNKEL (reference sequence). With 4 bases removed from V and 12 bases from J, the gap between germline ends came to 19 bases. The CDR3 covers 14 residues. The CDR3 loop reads CASSPRAEGGRQFF. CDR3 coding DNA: TGTGCCAGCAGCCCGCGAGCGGAAGGAGGTCGGCAGTTCTTC.

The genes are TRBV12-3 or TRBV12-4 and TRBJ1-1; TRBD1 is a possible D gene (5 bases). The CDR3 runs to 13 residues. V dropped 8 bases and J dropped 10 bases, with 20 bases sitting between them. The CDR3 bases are TGTGCCAGCCTTGGGGCAGGGTTTTTGTTAGCTTTCTTT. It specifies CASLGAGFLLAFF.

In DNA, the CDR3 is TGCGCCAGCAGCTTGGCCGTCCCGTATCAAGAGACCCAGTACTTC. Translating gives CASSLAVPYQETQYF. The chain joins TRBV5-1 to TRBJ2-5; D remains ambiguous. V was shortened by 0 bases and J by 2 bases, with 11 bases between the two germline ends. Germline CDR1 is SGHRS and CDR2 is YFSETQ. This CDR3 has 15 residues.

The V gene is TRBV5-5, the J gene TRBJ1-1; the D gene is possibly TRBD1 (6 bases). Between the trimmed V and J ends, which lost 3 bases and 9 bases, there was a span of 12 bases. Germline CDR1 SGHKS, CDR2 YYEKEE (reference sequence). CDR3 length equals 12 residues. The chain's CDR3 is CASSSQGEQAFF. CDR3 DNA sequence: TGTGCCAGCAGCTCACAGGGCGAGCAAGCTTTCTTT.

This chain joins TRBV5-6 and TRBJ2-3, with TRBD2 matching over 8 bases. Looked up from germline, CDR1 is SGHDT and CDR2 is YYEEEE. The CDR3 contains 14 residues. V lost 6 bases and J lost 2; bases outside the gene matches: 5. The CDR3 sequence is CASTREGITDTQYF. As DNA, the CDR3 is TGTGCCAGCACACGGGAGGGCATCACAGATACGCAGTATTTT.

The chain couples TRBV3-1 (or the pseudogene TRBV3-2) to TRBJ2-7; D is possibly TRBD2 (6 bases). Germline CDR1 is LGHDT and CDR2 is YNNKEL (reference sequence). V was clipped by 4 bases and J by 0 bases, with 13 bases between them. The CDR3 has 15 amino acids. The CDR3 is CASSRWDFSSYEQYF. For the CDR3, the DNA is TGTGCCAGCAGCCGGTGGGACTTCAGCTCCTACGAGCAGTACTTC.

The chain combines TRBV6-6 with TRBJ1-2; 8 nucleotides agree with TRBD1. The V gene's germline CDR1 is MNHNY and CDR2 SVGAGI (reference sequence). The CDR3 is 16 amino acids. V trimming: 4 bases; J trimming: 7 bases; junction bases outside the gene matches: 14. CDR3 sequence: CASSSPGTGELGGYTF. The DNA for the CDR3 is TGTGCCAGCAGTTCCCCCGGGACAGGAGAGTTAGGTGGCTACACCTTC.

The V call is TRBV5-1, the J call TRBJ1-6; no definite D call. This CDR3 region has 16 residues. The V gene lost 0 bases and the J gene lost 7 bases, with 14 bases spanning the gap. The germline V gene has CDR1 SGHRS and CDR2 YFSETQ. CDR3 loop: CASSLAGRGFNSPLHF. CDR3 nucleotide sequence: TGCGCCAGCAGCTTGGCCGGTAGAGGATTCAATTCACCCCTCCACTTT.

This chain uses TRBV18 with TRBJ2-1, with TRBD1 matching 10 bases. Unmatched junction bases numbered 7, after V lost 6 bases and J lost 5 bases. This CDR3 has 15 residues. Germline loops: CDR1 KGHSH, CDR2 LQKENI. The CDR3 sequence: CASSKGQGNDNEQFF. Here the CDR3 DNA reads TGTGCCAGCTCGAAGGGACAGGGGAACGACAATGAGCAGTTCTTC.

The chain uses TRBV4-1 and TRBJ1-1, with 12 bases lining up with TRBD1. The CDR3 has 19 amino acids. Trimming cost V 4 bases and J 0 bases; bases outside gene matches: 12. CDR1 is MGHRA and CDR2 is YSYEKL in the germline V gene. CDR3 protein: CASSLTGGTGGLMNTEAFF. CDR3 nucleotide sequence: TGCGCCAGCAGCCTTACGGGGGGGACAGGGGGCCTCATGAACACTGAAGCTTTCTTT.

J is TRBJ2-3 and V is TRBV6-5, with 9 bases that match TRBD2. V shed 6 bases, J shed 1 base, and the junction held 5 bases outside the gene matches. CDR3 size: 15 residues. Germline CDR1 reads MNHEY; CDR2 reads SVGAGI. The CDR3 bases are TGTGCCAGCAGCCTTCCTAGCGGGGGCACAGATACGCAGTATTTT. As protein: CASSLPSGGTDTQYF.

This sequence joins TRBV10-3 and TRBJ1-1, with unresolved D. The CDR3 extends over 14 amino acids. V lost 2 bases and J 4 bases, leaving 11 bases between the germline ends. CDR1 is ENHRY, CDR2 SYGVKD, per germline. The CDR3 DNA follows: TGTGCCATCAGTGAGGGCGAACGGAGCACTGAAGCTTTCTTT. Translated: CAISEGERSTEAFF.

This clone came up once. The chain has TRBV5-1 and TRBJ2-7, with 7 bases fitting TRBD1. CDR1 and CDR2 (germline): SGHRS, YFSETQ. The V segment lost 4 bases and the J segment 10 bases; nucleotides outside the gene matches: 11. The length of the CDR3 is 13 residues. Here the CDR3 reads CASSPPGQNDQYF. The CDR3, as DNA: TGCGCCAGCAGCCCCCCGGGACAGAATGATCAGTACTTC.

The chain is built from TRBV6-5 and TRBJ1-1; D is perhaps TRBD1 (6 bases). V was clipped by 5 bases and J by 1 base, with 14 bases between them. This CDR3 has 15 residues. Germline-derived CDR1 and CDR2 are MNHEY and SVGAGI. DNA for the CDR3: TGTGCCAGCAGTCCCAGGGGACACCCGAACACTGAAGCTTTCTTT. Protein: CASSPRGHPNTEAFF.

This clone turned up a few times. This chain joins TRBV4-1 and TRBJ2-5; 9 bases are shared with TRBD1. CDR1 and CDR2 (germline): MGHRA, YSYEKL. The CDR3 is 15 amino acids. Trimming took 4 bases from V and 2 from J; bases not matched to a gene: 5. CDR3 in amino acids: CASSPDRGSQETQYF. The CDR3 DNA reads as TGCGCCAGCAGCCCGGACAGGGGTTCACAAGAGACCCAGTACTTC.

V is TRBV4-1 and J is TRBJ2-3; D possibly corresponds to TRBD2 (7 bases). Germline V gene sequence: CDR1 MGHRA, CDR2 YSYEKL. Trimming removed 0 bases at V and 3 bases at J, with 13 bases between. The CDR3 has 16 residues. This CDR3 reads CASSQEPGRGTDTQYF. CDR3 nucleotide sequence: TGCGCCAGCAGCCAAGAGCCGGGGAGGGGGACAGATACGCAGTATTTT.